The sequence of this TCR beta chain was determined in a study of T cell responses to AZD1222 COVID-19 vaccine. Study results and caveats: Clonal diversity was possibly underestimated; the donors were predominantly white British and more often female. It was only after the peak T cell response that any repertoires were sampled. Vaccine-associated CD4 TCRs ranged over spike, dominating at 160-218 and 743-854.

This CDR3 has 15 residues. V shed 5 bases, J shed 5 bases, and the junction held 6 bases outside the gene matches. CDR1 and CDR2 (germline): LNHDA, SQIVND (reference sequence). Details on this clone: Its specificity is unknown.

Assay: immunoSEQ multiplex PCR; the TCRdb copy retains only in-frame clones and omits some. The table shows about 180,000 clones, with around 90% occurring only once. V and J are TRBV19 and TRBJ1-2, with 12 bases lining up with TRBD1. This specimen consisted of peripheral blood, obtained on day 0 of AZD1222 vaccination. This sequence was found in an adult in good health. The CDR3: CASSPGTGGGYGYTF. In DNA, the CDR3 is TGTGCCAGTAGTCCCGGGACAGGGGGCGGATATGGCTACACCTTC. The variable domain in full, completed from reference TRBV19 and TRBJ1-2, reads DGGITQSPKYLFRKEGQNVTLSCEQNLNHDAMYWYRQDPGQGLRLIYYSQIVNDFQKGDIAEGYSVSREKKESFPLTVTSAQKNPTAFYLCASSPGTGGGYGYTFGSGTRLTVV.